Following are 8 T cell receptor beta chains from one sample sequenced in a study of blood T cell repertoires in COVID-19. Sequencing was performed with immunoSEQ multiplex PCR; in TCRdb, only in-frame clones are kept and a portion is missing. Among approximately 67,000 clones listed, 82% were seen once. The specimen sequenced was peripheral blood. The source is a man between 60 and 75 years old with acute or convalescent COVID-19.

The chain recombines TRBV2 with TRBJ1-3; D uncertain. The CDR3 is made up of 15 amino acids. Germline V gene data show CDR1 as SNHLY and CDR2 as FYNNEI. V lost 5 bases and J 0 bases, leaving 11 bases between the germline ends. The CDR3 DNA reads as TGTGCCAGCAGTCCGGTGATTCGCTCTGGAAACACCATATATTTT. It yields the protein CASSPVIRSGNTIYF.

This clone showed up just once. This chain joins TRBV27 and TRBJ1-2, with D possibly TRBD1 on 5 matching bases. V lost 3 bases and J 0 bases, leaving 8 bases between the germline ends. The CDR3 loop spans 14 amino acids. Per germline, CDR1 MNHEY and CDR2 SMNVEV (reference sequence). DNA of the CDR3: TGTGCCAGCAGTTTTCGGGGGACTAACTATGGCTACACCTTC. It encodes CASSFRGTNYGYTF.

This clone has just one count. The chain joins TRBV30 to TRBJ2-7; D may be TRBD1 (6 bases). Trimming removed 2 bases from V and 3 bases from J, with 8 bases in between. Germline-derived CDR1 and CDR2 are GTSNPN and SVGIG (reference sequence). The CDR3 is 12 residues long. The CDR3 loop is CAWSSDSYEQYV. The CDR3 coding sequence is TGTGCCTGGAGTTCGGACAGCTACGAGCAGTACGTC.

This clone was detected only once. The CDR3 coding sequence is TGCGCCAGCAGCCAAGTGGGACGGAGTAGCGGGGGGGGAGAGACCCAGTACTTC. Its translation is CASSQVGRSSGGGETQYF. The chain uses TRBV4-3 and TRBJ2-5, with 11 bases lining up with TRBD2. The germline CDR1 and CDR2 sequences are LGHNA and YSLEER. There are 18 residues in the CDR3. V was pared by 1 base and J by 4 bases, with 11 bases of the junction left unmatched.

Only one count was recorded for this clone. V is TRBV2 and J is TRBJ2-1, with a possible D match to TRBD2 (7 bases). The ends were cut back, 2 bases at V and 4 bases at J, with 27 bases in the middle. This CDR3 is built from 20 residues. CDR1 is SNHLY, CDR2 FYNNEI, per germline. In nucleotides, the CDR3 is TGTGCCAGCAGTGAATCGGAGTACGGGGGGCCGGTAAGCGGTTACAATGAGCAGTTCTTC. Translated: CASSESEYGGPVSGYNEQFF.

This chain joins TRBV11-3 and TRBJ1-2; 7 positions agree with TRBD1. The length of the CDR3 is 13 residues. With 5 bases clipped from V and 7 bases from J, the junction kept 7 bases outside the gene matches. The germline V gene encodes CDR1 SGHNT and CDR2 YENEEA. CDR3 in amino acids: CASSNRGARGYTF. CDR3 DNA: TGTGCCAGCAGCAACAGGGGCGCGCGTGGCTACACCTTC.

The rearrangement links TRBV4-3 to TRBJ2-2, with D hard to call. CDR1 is LGHNA, CDR2 YSLEER, per germline. The ends were cut back, 3 bases at V and 7 bases at J, with 9 bases in the middle. The CDR3 is made up of 13 amino acids. The CDR3 coding sequence is TGCGCCAGCAGCCAGAGGCGAGGCGGGGAGCTGTTTTTT. It is translated as CASSQRRGGELFF.

The chain uses TRBV5-6 and TRBJ1-5; possible D gene TRBD1, 5 bases. Germline CDR1 and CDR2: SGHDT and YYEEEE. The ends were cut back, 1 base at V and 7 bases at J, with 15 bases in the middle. The CDR3 runs 15 residues. CDR3: CASSLTAGRPQPQHF. CDR3 nucleotide sequence: TGTGCCAGCAGCTTGACGGCAGGGCGCCCACAGCCCCAGCATTTT.